This T cell receptor beta chain was identified in a study of T cells in Graves' hyperthyroidism and ophthalmopathy. Study outcomes and limitations: Ophthalmopathy and stable hyperthyroidism were told apart by a 13 V-J model.

TCR beta CDR3 sequences were amplified from RNA transcripts. A first-round RT-PCR of the TCR CDR3 used the HTBI primer set. TCRdb used MiXCR to reprocess the multiplex PCR reads, holding one entry per CDR3 protein. Here the sample spans about 350,000 distinct CDR3 sequences, 11% to 15% being singletons. Diagnosis rested on symptoms, serum thyroxine and TRAb, thyroid ultrasound, and orbital computed tomography. As concerns this clonotype: The antigen remains undetermined.

The clonotype was recovered from a woman aged 30 to 39 with Graves' hyperthyroidism. Sequencing input: blood.

The CDR3 DNA reads as TGTGCCAGCAGCCTAAAGGGGGAGTTAAGGTACAATGAGCAGTTCTTC. Its translation: CASSLKGELRYNEQFF. The chain couples TRBV6-1 to TRBJ2-1; perhaps TRBD1 as D (6 bases). V shed 6 bases and J shed 4 bases, with 19 bases lying between them. Germline V CDR1 and CDR2: MNHNS, SASEGT. CDR3 size: 16 residues.